Below are 27 T cell receptor beta chains sequenced from a single sample in a study of blood T cell repertoires in COVID-19. Assay used: immunoSEQ multiplex PCR; TCRdb lists only in-frame clones, some missing. The sample consists of approximately 140,000 clones, 86% of them appearing once. The sequenced sample was peripheral blood. The receptors were sampled from a man aged 65-85 years with acute or convalescent COVID-19.

V usage is TRBV7-2 and J usage is TRBJ2-1; the match to TRBD2 covers 12 bases. CDR3 size: 16 residues. Looked up from germline, CDR1 is SGHTA and CDR2 is FQGNSA. V dropped 3 bases and J dropped 1; count of bases not matched to a gene: 1. The CDR3 DNA reads as TGTGCCAGCAGCTTTGGACTAGCGGGGTCCTACAATGAGCAGTTCTTC. This encodes CASSFGLAGSYNEQFF. The complete variable domain, with remaining parts taken from reference TRBV7-2 and TRBJ2-1, reads GAGVSQSPSNKVTEKGKDVELRCDPISGHTALYWYRQSLGQGLEFLIYFQGNSAPDKSGLPSDRFSAERTGGSVSTLTIQRTQQEDSAVYLCASSFGLAGSYNEQFFGPGTRLTVL.

CDR3 residues: CASSFSRDTEAFF. Here the CDR3 DNA reads TGTGCCAGCAGTTTTTCCAGGGACACTGAAGCTTTCTTT. The rearrangement links TRBV27 to TRBJ1-1; D possibly corresponds to TRBD1 (5 bases). CDR3 length: 13 residues. Germline assignment: CDR1 MNHEY and CDR2 SMNVEV (reference sequence). The V end lost 3 bases, the J end lost 3 bases, and 8 bases lay between the germline ends.

The chain recombines TRBV5-4 with TRBJ2-5; tentatively, D is TRBD2 (6 bases). V lost 0 bases, J lost 5 bases, and 8 bases lay in between. This CDR3 comprises 13 residues. Germline V gene sequence: CDR1 SGHNT, CDR2 YYREEE (reference sequence). DNA of the CDR3: TGTGCCAGCAGCTTGGCGGGACTGGAGACCCAGTACTTC. Its protein product is CASSLAGLETQYF.

A few counts support this clone. The rearrangement uses TRBV28 and TRBJ2-3; no firm D call. V lost 3 bases and J lost 11, with 9 bases in between. Germline loops: CDR1 MDHEN, CDR2 SYDVKM. There are 11 residues in the CDR3. The CDR3 coding sequence is TGTGCCAGCAGTTTTCAGGTTATGCAGTATTTT. This sequence encodes CASSFQVMQYF.

This clone was recorded only once. The chain links TRBV7-3 to TRBJ2-1; D may be TRBD2 (5 bases). V lost 5 bases, J lost 9 bases, and 11 bases lay in between. Germline CDR1 SGHTA, CDR2 FQGTGA. The CDR3 has 12 amino acids. CDR3 DNA: TGTGCCAGCAGCCCGACTAAGGGTGAGCAGTTCTTC. Its translation is CASSPTKGEQFF.

The chain carries TRBV18 and TRBJ2-3, with D hard to call. There are 14 residues in the CDR3. Per the germline V gene, CDR1 is KGHSH and CDR2 is LQKENI. Trimming stripped 0 bases from V and 0 bases from J, with 4 bases between. The CDR3 sequence: CASSPPSSTDTQYF. CDR3 DNA sequence: TGTGCCAGCTCACCACCTTCGAGCACAGATACGCAGTATTTT.

J is TRBJ2-2 and V is TRBV14; a possible D gene is TRBD2 (6 bases). CDR3 size: 17 residues. V dropped 0 bases and J dropped 1 base, with 12 bases sitting between them. CDR1 is SGHDN and CDR2 is FVKESK in the germline V gene. This CDR3 is CASSQDSGRQNTGELFF. The CDR3 nucleotides are TGTGCCAGCAGCCAAGATAGTGGGAGGCAGAACACCGGGGAGCTGTTTTTT.

The chain is built from TRBV27 and TRBJ1-6; unclear D gene. The V end lost 3 bases, the J end lost 13 bases, and 10 bases lay between the germline ends. Germline lookup yields CDR1 MNHEY and CDR2 SMNVEV (reference sequence). CDR3 length: 12 amino acids. CDR3 nucleotides: TGTGCCAGCAGTTTTGCGGGGATCCCCCTCCACTTT. Translation gives CASSFAGIPLHF.

The chain links TRBV12-3 or TRBV12-4 to TRBJ2-1, with D uncertain. The CDR3 runs to 12 residues. V was clipped by 4 bases and J by 5 bases, with 6 bases between them. This CDR3 is CASSSNHNEQFF. The CDR3 region has the DNA TGTGCCAGCAGTTCCAATCACAATGAGCAGTTCTTC.

Details on this clone: A read error may produce the germline difference seen at one junction end. This rearrangement joins TRBV18 to TRBJ2-3; 7 nucleotides agree with TRBD2. There are 13 residues in the CDR3. The germline V gene has CDR1 KGHSH and CDR2 LQKENI. The CDR3 DNA sequence: TGTGCCAGCTCACCACTCGAATCTCTGGGGGGGAATTTT. Its protein is CASSPLESLGGNF.

The rearrangement uses TRBV7-3 and TRBJ2-3; perhaps TRBD2 as D (6 bases). V was clipped by 3 bases and J by 0 bases, with 10 bases between them. The germline V gene has CDR1 SGHTA and CDR2 FQGTGA. CDR3 length: 15 amino acids. This CDR3 reads CASSFDRGSTDTQYF. CDR3 DNA sequence: TGTGCCAGCAGCTTCGACCGGGGGAGCACAGATACGCAGTATTTT. Based on the CDR3 plus reference TRBV7-3 and TRBJ2-3, the full variable domain is GAGVSQTPSNKVTEKGKYVELRCDPISGHTALYWYRQSLGQGPEFLIYFQGTGAADDSGLPNDRFFAVRPEGSVSTLKIQRTERGDSAVYLCASSFDRGSTDTQYFGPGTRLTVL.

The table lists this clone with a count of one. V and J are TRBV10-3 and TRBJ2-1; weak D call: TRBD2 (7 bases). CDR3 length equals 17 residues. V dropped 2 bases and J dropped 2 bases, with 16 bases sitting between them. Germline loops: CDR1 ENHRY, CDR2 SYGVKD. The CDR3 loop reads CAISEPGAGVPYNEQFF. The DNA of the CDR3 is TGTGCCATCAGTGAGCCGGGGGCGGGGGTTCCCTACAATGAGCAGTTCTTC.

V is TRBV9 and J is TRBJ2-7, with 10 positions matching TRBD1. V gave up 1 base and J gave up 5 bases; unmatched junction bases: 6. CDR3 length: 15 amino acids. Germline V gene sequence: CDR1 SGDLS, CDR2 YYNGEE. The CDR3 DNA sequence: TGTGCCAGCAGCGTAAGGACAGGGGGAGGGAACGAGCAGTACTTC. Its translation: CASSVRTGGGNEQYF.

The sample holds one count of this clone. This chain connects TRBV20-1 to TRBJ1-6, with D possibly being TRBD1 (6 bases). The ends were cut back, 3 bases at V and 8 bases at J, with 8 bases in the middle. This CDR3 spans 12 amino acids. Germline V CDR1 and CDR2: DFQATT, SNEGSKA (reference sequence). Written as DNA, the CDR3 is TGCAGTGCTAGTTCAGGGGATTCACCCCTCCACTTT. This encodes CSASSGDSPLHF.

This clone was detected only once. This rearrangement joins TRBV7-3 to TRBJ2-7; maybe TRBD1 (6 bases). The CDR3 loop spans 14 amino acids. V lost 2 bases, J lost 3 bases, and 11 bases lay in between. Per the germline V gene, CDR1 is SGHTA and CDR2 is FQGTGA. Here the CDR3 DNA reads TGTGCCAGCAGCTTAGGCAGGGGTAACTACGAGCAGTACTTC. This sequence encodes CASSLGRGNYEQYF.

V and J are TRBV4-2 and TRBJ2-7; 10 nucleotides line up with TRBD1. The CDR3 has 15 residues. Germline CDR1 is LGHNA and CDR2 is YNFKEQ. With 5 bases clipped from V and 4 bases from J, the junction kept 8 bases outside the gene matches. The CDR3 is CASSSSTGGMYEQYF. CDR3 DNA sequence: TGTGCCAGCAGCTCCTCGACAGGGGGCATGTACGAGCAGTACTTC.

This clone has just one count. The rearrangement uses TRBV5-1 and TRBJ2-3; 8 positions match TRBD1. The CDR3 spans 15 residues. Per the germline V gene, CDR1 is SGHRS and CDR2 is YFSETQ. The junction had 8 bases not matched to a gene; V was cut back by 3 bases and J by 5 bases. The CDR3 here is CASSSGTGYEDTQYF. In DNA, the CDR3 is TGCGCCAGCAGCTCCGGGACAGGTTATGAAGATACGCAGTATTTT.

V gene TRBV5-1 combines with J gene TRBJ1-6, with 8 positions matching TRBD1. Germline-derived CDR1 and CDR2 are SGHRS and YFSETQ. The CDR3 consists of 16 residues. V lost 4 bases, J lost 0 bases, and 3 bases stayed unmatched. As DNA, the CDR3 is TGCGCCAGCAGCCAAGACAGGGGCTCCTATAATTCACCCCTCCACTTT. Its protein is CASSQDRGSYNSPLHF.

The chain employs TRBV15 and TRBJ1-1; TRBD1 agrees at 8 bases. V shed 4 bases and J 5 bases; nucleotides not matched to a gene: 9. The CDR3 covers 15 residues. The germline gives CDR1 LNHNV, CDR2 YYDKDF (reference sequence). The CDR3 protein is CATSTGQGGWTEAFF. Written as DNA, the CDR3 is TGTGCCACCAGCACCGGACAGGGCGGATGGACTGAAGCTTTCTTT.

The genes are TRBV19 and TRBJ2-7; 8 bases align to TRBD1. The V segment lost 3 bases and the J segment 1 base; nucleotides outside the gene matches: 8. This CDR3 contains 16 residues. Germline lookup yields CDR1 LNHDA and CDR2 SQIVND (reference sequence). The chain's CDR3 is CASSMRDRGRSYEQYF. Here the CDR3 DNA reads TGTGCCAGTAGTATGAGAGACAGGGGCAGATCCTACGAGCAGTACTTC.

The genes are TRBV19 and TRBJ2-3; 13 bases match TRBD2. The CDR3 has 16 amino acids. CDR1 is LNHDA and CDR2 is SQIVND in the germline V gene (reference sequence). V gave up 4 bases and J gave up 3 bases; unmatched junction bases: 4. CDR3 nucleotides: TGTGCCAGTAGTAGACCGGGACTAGCGGGAACAGATACGCAGTATTTT. As protein: CASSRPGLAGTDTQYF.

The J gene is TRBJ2-5, the V gene TRBV7-3; TRBD1 might be the D (7 bases). The CDR3 contains 15 residues. The V end lost 3 bases, the J end lost 0 bases, and 11 bases lay between the germline ends. Germline V lookup: CDR1 SGHTA, CDR2 FQGTGA. The CDR3 region has the DNA TGTGCCAGCAGCTTCTCAGGGGGGAACCAAGAGACCCAGTACTTC. Translating gives CASSFSGGNQETQYF.

V usage is TRBV28 and J usage is TRBJ2-7; TRBD2 is a possible D gene (6 bases). This CDR3 is 14 amino acids long. From germline, CDR1 is MDHEN and CDR2 SYDVKM. V was cut by 5 bases and J by 7 bases, with 18 bases left in between. In nucleotides, the CDR3 is TGTGCCAGCAGTCTACCGGGCGGGGCAAGAGAGCAGTACTTC. Its protein is CASSLPGGAREQYF.

The J gene is TRBJ1-2, the V gene TRBV5-7; D ambiguous. TRBV5-7 is placed among ORFs of uncertain function. V lost 1 base and J 3 bases, leaving 7 bases between the germline ends. The length of the CDR3 is 13 residues. For the CDR3, the DNA is TGTGCCAGCAGCTTGACCTTAGACTATGGCTACACCTTC. This codes for CASSLTLDYGYTF.

This chain joins TRBV29-1 and TRBJ2-6; no reliable D call. V was trimmed by 5 bases and J by 1 base, leaving 3 bases between them. The CDR3 runs 12 residues. CDR1 and CDR2 (germline): SQVTM, ANQGSEA. This chain's CDR3 is CSVRSGANVLTF. The CDR3 nucleotides are TGCAGCGTTCGGTCTGGGGCCAACGTCCTGACTTTC.

The chain is built from TRBV15 and TRBJ2-7; 7 bases line up with TRBD1. CDR3 size: 16 residues. V lost 1 base and J lost 2; bases outside the gene matches: 8. Germline CDR1 is LNHNV and CDR2 is YYDKDF (reference sequence). The CDR3 loop reads CATSRAEGQLAYEQYF. CDR3 DNA sequence: TGTGCCACCAGCAGAGCCGAGGGACAGCTCGCCTACGAGCAGTACTTC.

This clone was counted a single time. V is TRBV7-2 and J is TRBJ2-1; TRBD2 is a possible D gene (6 bases). Germline CDR1 SGHTA, CDR2 FQGNSA. V lost 5 bases, J lost 0 bases, and 11 bases lay in between. The CDR3 sequence is 15 residues long. The CDR3 sequence: CASSPSSVSYNEQFF. In nucleotides, the CDR3 is TGTGCCAGCAGCCCCTCTAGCGTCTCCTACAATGAGCAGTTCTTC.